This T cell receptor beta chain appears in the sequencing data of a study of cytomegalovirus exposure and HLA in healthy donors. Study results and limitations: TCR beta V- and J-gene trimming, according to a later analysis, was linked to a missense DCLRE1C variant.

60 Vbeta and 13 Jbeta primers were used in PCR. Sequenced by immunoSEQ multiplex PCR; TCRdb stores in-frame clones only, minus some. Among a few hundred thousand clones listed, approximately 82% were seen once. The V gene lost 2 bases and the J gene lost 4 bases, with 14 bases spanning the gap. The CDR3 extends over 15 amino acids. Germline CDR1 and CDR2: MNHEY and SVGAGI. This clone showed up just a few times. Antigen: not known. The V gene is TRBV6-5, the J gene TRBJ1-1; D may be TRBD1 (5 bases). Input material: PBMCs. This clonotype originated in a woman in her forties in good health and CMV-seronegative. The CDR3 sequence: CASSYGRRGGTEAFF. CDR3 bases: TGTGCCAGCAGTTACGGGCGACGGGGGGGCACTGAAGCTTTCTTT.